This T cell receptor (beta chain) came from a study of blood T cell repertoires in COVID-19 (dated by TCRdb to 2018 to 2020). Looking at the study overall: Samples covering the acute and convalescent phases of COVID-19 were provided by collaborators in the United States, Italy and Spain. The material from the prospective study consisted of cDNA or gDNA derived from T cells, B-cell-depleted T cells, or PBMCs. Subjects who had been exposed to COVID-19, were actively infected with it, or had recovered from it provided the deeply sampled blood TCRbeta repertoires that made up the dataset. A freely available public database, intended as a resource for researchers studying the immune response to SARS-CoV-2, is where the repertoires were released. Nearly every sample came with metadata listing a de-identified subject ID, COVID-19 status, age in years and sex. The samples were drawn from the first 160 participants of the ongoing ImmuneRACE study and from over a thousand subjects provided by 6 global collaborators. Where available, HLA class I and class II types were obtained from metadata supplied by the sample provider rather than from assay-based typing.

For this clone: Its recognized antigen is unknown. No base quality information exists; no much larger clone differs at one position.

The germline V gene provides CDR1 MDHEN and CDR2 SYDVKM. Trimming takes 5 bases from V and 2 bases from J, and the germline ends sit 16 bases apart. The CDR3 contains 15 residues, cysteine and phenylalanine counted. Of all the DNA, just the CDR3 is kept, 45 bases in frame from base 1. Participants in the prospective study were aged roughly 18 to 89 years, lived in more than 20 United States geographic areas, and enrolled through a virtual design. To assign participants to cohorts, the prospective study relied on clinical history that participants themselves reported in a screening survey and a study questionnaire. Exposed participants were defined as having been in contact with someone with a PCR-confirmed or clinician-diagnosed COVID-19 case within 2 weeks of study entry. In the prospective study, mobile phlebotomists collected whole blood, serum and a nasopharyngeal or oropharyngeal swab from each participant. Over an approximately two-month period, participants in the prospective study had the option of providing additional blood draws and questionnaires. Prospective study blood samples were shipped either frozen or at room temperature before DNA extraction.

The immunoSEQ Assay, a bias-controlled multiplex PCR, was used to amplify TCRbeta CDR3 regions from genomic DNA. The study's processing was this. Within the assay, amplification of reference gene primers was used to estimate how many nucleated cells each sample contained. To quantify the absolute abundance of each unique TCRbeta CDR3 rearrangement, sequence reads were collapsed and filtered. For each sample, productive Simpson clonality was calculated by taking the square root of Simpson's diversity index across productive rearrangements. TCRdb carries this immuneACCESS record with in-frame sequences only. Its versions omit some clonotypes, under half of them owing to an unresolved V gene in the studies checked, with the rest unexplained. That table gives V, J and clone size, and the DNA gave D and trimming. For this sample there are about 260,000 clones; 80% to 90% appear just once. 2.5% to 3.5% of the sample rests with the top ten.

General findings and caveats noted by the study authors: How much clinical and demographic metadata was included differed by source and by participant, and the metadata was provided uncurated.

This clonotype was obtained from a woman aged 35 to 49 who had been exposed to COVID-19. The receptor chain draws on TRBV28 and TRBJ2-7; TRBD1 is perhaps the D gene, given 7 matching bases. What was sequenced was PBMCs or T cells enriched from blood (not recorded which). The DNA sequence is TGTGCCAGCAGTGACGACAGGGAGGTGACCTACGAGCAGTACTTC. Translated, it gives CASSDDREVTYEQYF.